This T cell receptor beta chain was observed in a study of T cells in Graves' hyperthyroidism and ophthalmopathy. About the study: Peripheral blood was obtained at initial diagnosis, preceding any treatment.

V was cut by 8 bases and J by 0 bases, with 14 bases left in between. The CDR3 has 15 amino acids. From RNA transcripts, TCR beta CDR3 regions were amplified. Using the HTBI primer set, a first-round RT-PCR was run on the TCR CDR3. TCRdb re-called the multiplex PCR reads with MiXCR, one entry per CDR3 protein. The table records 75,000 to 100,000 distinct CDR3 sequences, about half of them present only once. In patients aged 18 to 65, hyperthyroidism was newly diagnosed, with duration under 2 months. Based on clinical symptoms, serum thyroxine and TRAb, thyroid ultrasound and orbital computed tomography, diagnoses were reached. The authors obtained PBMCs from around 10 ml of fresh peripheral blood. This clonotype appeared many times.

The chain combines TRBV12-3 or TRBV12-4 with TRBJ1-5; tentatively, D is TRBD1 (5 bases). The clonotype originates from a woman aged 40-49 years with Graves' hyperthyroidism. Specimen: blood. The CDR3 sequence: CASGSGTDSNQPQHF. The CDR3 bases are TGTGCCAGCGGCTCCGGGACGGATAGCAATCAGCCCCAGCATTTT.